A single T cell receptor beta chain is shown here with its context. The antigen is unknown. TCRdb itself ran the reads through MiXCR, one entry per CDR3 protein. The sample includes under 850,000 distinct CDR3 sequences, approximately 40% of them seen just once. These data come from a study of T cell repertoires in cytomegalovirus infection. Looking at the study overall: Through public TCR beta signatures, both CMV infection and matching HLA type were indicated.

Study-wide points: Summed frequency of shared TCR beta families picked out CMV carriers who also had the relevant HLA. HLA-C-restricted TCR beta clonotypes specific for CMV led the ex vivo response.

The CDR3 has 15 amino acids. V lost 6 bases to trimming and J lost 4 bases, with 16 bases between them. Sequenced: PBMCs. V and J are TRBV12-3 or TRBV12-4 and TRBJ1-3, with D tentatively TRBD1 (5 bases). The source is a human donor in good health (CMV status not recorded). Some clones in this sample may be carry-over from other donors' samples. The CDR3 nucleotides are TGTGCCAGCAGGTCCGAATCAGGGTTCGGAAACACCATATATTTT. Its protein is CASRSESGFGNTIYF.